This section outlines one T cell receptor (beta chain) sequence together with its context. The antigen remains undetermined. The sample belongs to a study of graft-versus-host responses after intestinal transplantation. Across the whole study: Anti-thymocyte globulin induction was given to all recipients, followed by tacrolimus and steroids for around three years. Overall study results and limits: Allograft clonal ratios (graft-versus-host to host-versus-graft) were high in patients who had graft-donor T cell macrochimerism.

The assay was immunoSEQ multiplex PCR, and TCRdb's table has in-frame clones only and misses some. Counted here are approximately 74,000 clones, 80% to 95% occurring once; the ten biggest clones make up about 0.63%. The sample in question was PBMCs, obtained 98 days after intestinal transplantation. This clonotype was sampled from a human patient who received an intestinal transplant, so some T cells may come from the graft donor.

CDR3 protein: CASSLDDPIIWETQYF. CDR3 bases: TGCGCCAGCAGCTTGGACGACCCGATTATTTGGGAGACCCAGTACTTC. The V gene is TRBV5-1, the J gene TRBJ2-5; D is undetermined. Germline CDR1 reads SGHRS; CDR2 reads YFSETQ. The CDR3 runs 16 residues. Trimming left V 0 bases short and J 5 bases short, with 17 bases between.